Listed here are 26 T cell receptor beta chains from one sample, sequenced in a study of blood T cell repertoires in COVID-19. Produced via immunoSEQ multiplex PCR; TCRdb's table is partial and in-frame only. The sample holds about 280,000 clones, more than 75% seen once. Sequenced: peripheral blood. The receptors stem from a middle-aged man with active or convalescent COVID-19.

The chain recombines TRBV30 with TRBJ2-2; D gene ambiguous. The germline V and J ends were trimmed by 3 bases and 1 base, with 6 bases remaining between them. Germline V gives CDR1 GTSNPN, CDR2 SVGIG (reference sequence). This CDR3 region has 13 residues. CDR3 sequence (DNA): TGTGCCTGGAGCTTCAGGAACACCGGGGAGCTGTTTTTT. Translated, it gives CAWSFRNTGELFF.

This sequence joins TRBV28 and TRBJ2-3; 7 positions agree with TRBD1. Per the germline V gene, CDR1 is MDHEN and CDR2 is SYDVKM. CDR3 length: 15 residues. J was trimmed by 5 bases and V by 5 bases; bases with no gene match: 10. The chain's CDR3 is CASSPSLAGGDTQYF. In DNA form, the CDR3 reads TGTGCCAGCAGTCCCTCCCTGGCAGGGGGAGATACGCAGTATTTT.

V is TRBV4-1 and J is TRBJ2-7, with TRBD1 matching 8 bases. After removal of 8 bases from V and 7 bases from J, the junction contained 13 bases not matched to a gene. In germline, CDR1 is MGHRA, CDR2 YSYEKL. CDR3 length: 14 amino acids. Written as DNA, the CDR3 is TGCGCCAGCGACGCCCTGCAGGGGGCAGGGGAGCAGTACTTC. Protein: CASDALQGAGEQYF.

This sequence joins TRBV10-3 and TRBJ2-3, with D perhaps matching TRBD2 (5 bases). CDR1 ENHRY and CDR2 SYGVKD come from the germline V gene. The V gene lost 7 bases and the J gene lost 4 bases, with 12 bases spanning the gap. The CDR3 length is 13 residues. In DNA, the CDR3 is TGTGCCATCAACCCGGGATCTGCAGATACGCAGTATTTT. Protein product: CAINPGSADTQYF.

The CDR3 DNA reads as TGTGCCACCAGCAGCGACAGATCTTACAATGAGCAGTTCTTC. Its translation: CATSSDRSYNEQFF. The rearrangement links TRBV15 to TRBJ2-1, with TRBD1 as a possible D gene (5 bases). The CDR3 has 14 residues. V was pared by 3 bases and J by 4 bases, with 10 bases between. The germline CDR1 and CDR2 sequences are LNHNV and YYDKDF (reference sequence).

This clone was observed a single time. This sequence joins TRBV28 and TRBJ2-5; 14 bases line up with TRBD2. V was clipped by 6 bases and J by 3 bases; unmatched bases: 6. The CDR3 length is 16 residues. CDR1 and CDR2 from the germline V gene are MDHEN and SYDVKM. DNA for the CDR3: TGTGCCAGCAGCCAACCGGGACTAGCGGGGGAAGAGACCCAGTACTTC. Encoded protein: CASSQPGLAGEETQYF.

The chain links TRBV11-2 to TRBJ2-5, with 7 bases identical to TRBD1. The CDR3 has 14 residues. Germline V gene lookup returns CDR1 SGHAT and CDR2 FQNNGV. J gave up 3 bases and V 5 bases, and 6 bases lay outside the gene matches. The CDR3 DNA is TGTGCCAGCAGCGCGACCGGGACAGAAGAGACCCAGTACTTC. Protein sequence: CASSATGTEETQYF.

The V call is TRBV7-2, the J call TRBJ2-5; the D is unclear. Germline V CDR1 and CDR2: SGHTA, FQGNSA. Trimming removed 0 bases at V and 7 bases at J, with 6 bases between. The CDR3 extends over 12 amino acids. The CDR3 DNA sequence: TGTGCCAGCAGCTTAGCTAGAGGGACCCAGTACTTC. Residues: CASSLARGTQYF.

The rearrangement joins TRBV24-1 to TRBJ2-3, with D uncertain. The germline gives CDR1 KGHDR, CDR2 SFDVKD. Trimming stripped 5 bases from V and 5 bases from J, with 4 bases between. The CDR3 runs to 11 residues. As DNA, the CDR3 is TGTGCCACCAGTGCGGGAGATACGCAGTATTTT. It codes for CATSAGDTQYF.

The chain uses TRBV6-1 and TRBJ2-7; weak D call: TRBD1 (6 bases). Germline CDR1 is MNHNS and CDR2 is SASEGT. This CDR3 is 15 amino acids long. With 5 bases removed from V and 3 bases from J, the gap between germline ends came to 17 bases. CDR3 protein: CASSLDSGTLYEQYF. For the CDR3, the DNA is TGTGCCAGCAGTTTGGATTCGGGGACACTCTACGAGCAGTACTTC.

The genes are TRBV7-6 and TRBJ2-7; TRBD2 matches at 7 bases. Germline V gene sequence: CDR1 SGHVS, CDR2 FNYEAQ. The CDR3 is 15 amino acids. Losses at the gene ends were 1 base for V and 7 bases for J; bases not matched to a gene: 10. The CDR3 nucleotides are TGTGCCAGCAGCTTAGATGGACTAGAGTCCGGGGAGCAGTACTTC. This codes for CASSLDGLESGEQYF.

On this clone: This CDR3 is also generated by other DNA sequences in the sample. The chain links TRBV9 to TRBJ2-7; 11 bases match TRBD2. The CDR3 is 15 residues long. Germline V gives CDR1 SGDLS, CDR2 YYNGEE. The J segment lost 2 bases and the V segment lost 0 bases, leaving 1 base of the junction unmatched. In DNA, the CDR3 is TGTGCCAGCAGCGTAGGACTAGCGGGAACCTACGAGCAGTACTTC. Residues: CASSVGLAGTYEQYF.

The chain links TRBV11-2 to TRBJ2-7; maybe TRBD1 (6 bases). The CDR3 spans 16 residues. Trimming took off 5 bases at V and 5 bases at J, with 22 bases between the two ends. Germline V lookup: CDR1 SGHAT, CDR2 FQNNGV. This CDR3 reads CASSRRGTPPSDEQYF. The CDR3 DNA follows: TGTGCCAGCAGCCGCCGTGGGACACCTCCGAGTGACGAGCAGTACTTC.

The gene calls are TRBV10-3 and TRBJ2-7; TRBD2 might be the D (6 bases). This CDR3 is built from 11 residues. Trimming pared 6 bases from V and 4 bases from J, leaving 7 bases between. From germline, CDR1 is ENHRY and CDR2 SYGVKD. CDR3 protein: CAIRREYEQYF. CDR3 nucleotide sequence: TGTGCCATCAGACGGGAGTACGAGCAGTACTTC.

The CDR3 nucleotides are TGTGCCAGCTCACGTCAGGGGGGCGGTCAGCCCCAGCATTTT. Residues: CASSRQGGGQPQHF. J is TRBJ1-5 and V is TRBV18; TRBD1 agrees at 7 bases. This CDR3 is 14 amino acids long. Germline V gene sequence: CDR1 KGHSH, CDR2 LQKENI. The trim removed 4 bases at V and 6 bases at J, leaving 6 bases unmatched. The complete variable domain, with remaining parts taken from reference TRBV18 and TRBJ1-5, reads NAGVMQNPRHLVRRRGQEARLRCSPMKGHSHVYWYRQLPEEGLKFMVYLQKENIIDESGMPKERFSAEFPKEGPSILRIQQVVRGDSAAYFCASSRQGGGQPQHFGDGTRLSIL.

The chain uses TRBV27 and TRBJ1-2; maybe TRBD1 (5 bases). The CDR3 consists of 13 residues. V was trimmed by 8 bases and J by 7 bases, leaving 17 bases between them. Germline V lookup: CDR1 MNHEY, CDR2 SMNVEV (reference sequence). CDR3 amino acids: CASGALSGIGYTF. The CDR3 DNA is TGTGCCAGCGGGGCTCTCTCCGGTATTGGCTACACCTTC.

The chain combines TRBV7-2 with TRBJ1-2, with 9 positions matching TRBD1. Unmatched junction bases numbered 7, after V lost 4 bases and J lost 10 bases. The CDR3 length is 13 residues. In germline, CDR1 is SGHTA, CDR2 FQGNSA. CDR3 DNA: TGTGCCAGCAGCTCAAGGACAGGGGCGGACTACACCTTC. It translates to CASSSRTGADYTF.

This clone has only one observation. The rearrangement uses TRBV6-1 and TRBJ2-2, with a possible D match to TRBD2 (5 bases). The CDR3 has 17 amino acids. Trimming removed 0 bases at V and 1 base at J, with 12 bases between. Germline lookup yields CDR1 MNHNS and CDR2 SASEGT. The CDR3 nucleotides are TGTGCCAGCAGTGAAGCGGTGGCGAGGGTGAACACCGGGGAGCTGTTTTTT. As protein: CASSEAVARVNTGELFF.

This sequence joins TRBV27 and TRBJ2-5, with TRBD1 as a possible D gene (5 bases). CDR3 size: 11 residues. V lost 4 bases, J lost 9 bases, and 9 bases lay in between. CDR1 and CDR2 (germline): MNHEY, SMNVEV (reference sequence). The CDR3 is CASSSKGAQYF. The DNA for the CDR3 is TGTGCCAGCAGTTCCAAAGGGGCCCAGTACTTC.

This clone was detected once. The CDR3 is CASTQGTGIDTQYF. CDR3 sequence (DNA): TGCGCCAGCACCCAAGGGACAGGGATCGATACGCAGTATTTT. This sequence joins TRBV5-1 and TRBJ2-3, with 9 bases identical to TRBD1. CDR1 and CDR2 (germline): SGHRS, YFSETQ. CDR3 length: 14 amino acids. Losses at the gene ends were 6 bases for V and 6 bases for J; bases not matched to a gene: 8.

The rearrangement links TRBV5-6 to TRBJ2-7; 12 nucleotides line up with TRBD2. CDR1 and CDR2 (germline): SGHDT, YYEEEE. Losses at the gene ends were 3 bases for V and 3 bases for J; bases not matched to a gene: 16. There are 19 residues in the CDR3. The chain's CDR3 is CASSSPLGLAGGSNYEQYF. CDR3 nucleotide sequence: TGTGCCAGCAGCTCCCCGCTCGGGCTAGCGGGAGGGTCGAACTACGAGCAGTACTTC. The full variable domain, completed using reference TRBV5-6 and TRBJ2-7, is DAGVTQSPTHLIKTRGQQVTLRCSPKSGHDTVSWYQQALGQGPQFIFQYYEEEERQRGNFPDRFSGHQFPNYSSELNVNALLLGDSALYLCASSSPLGLAGGSNYEQYFGPGTRLTVT.

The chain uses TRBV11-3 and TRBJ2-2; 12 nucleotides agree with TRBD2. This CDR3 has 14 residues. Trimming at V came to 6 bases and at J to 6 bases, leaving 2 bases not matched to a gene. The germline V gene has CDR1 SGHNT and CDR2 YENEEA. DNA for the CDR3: TGTGCCAGCAGGCTAGCGGGAGGGCCCGGGGAGCTGTTTTTT. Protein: CASRLAGGPGELFF.

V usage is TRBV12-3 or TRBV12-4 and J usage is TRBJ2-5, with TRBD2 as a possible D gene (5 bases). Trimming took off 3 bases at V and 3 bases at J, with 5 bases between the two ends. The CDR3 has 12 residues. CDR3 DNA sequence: TGTGCCAGCAGTTTCGGGAAAGAGACCCAGTACTTC. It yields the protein CASSFGKETQYF.

The CDR3 sequence is CASSLGGQGYNEQFF. CDR3 nucleotide sequence: TGTGCCAGCAGCCTGGGGGGACAGGGATACAATGAGCAGTTCTTC. The rearrangement uses TRBV5-4 and TRBJ2-1; 9 bases are shared with TRBD1. Germline values: CDR1 SGHNT, CDR2 YYREEE (reference sequence). The CDR3 is 15 amino acids. With 4 bases clipped from V and 4 bases from J, the junction kept 6 bases outside the gene matches.

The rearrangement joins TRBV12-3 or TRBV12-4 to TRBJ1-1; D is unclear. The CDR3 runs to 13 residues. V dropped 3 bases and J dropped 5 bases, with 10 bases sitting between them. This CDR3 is CASSFSASTEAFF. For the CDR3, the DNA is TGTGCCAGCAGTTTCAGCGCGTCGACTGAAGCTTTCTTT.

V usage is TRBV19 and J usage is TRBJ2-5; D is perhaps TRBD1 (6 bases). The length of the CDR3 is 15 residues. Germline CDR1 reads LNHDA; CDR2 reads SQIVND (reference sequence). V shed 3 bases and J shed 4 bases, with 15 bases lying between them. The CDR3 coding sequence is TGTGCCAGTAGTATCCGGGCCGCGGACAGAGAGACCCAGTACTTC. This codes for CASSIRAADRETQYF.